Only one count was recorded for the clone carrying this TCR beta chain. The antigen is not known. The data derive from a study of cytomegalovirus exposure and HLA in healthy donors. The overall study: In a previous analysis, 117 million unique TCR beta sequences were found from 170 million or so T cells.

The CDR3 sequence is 12 residues long. Trimming pared 6 bases from V and 4 bases from J, leaving 9 bases between. Germline CDR1 and CDR2: MGHDK and SYGVNS. PCR primers comprised 60 Vbeta and 13 Jbeta primers. Assay: immunoSEQ multiplex PCR; the TCRdb copy retains only in-frame clones and omits some. The table has some 97,000 clones, about 79% seen once. Study-wide findings and caveats: What a later analysis showed was that several of the most significant clusters appeared linked to common viral pathogens. A later analysis reportedly identified an Asian-associated ancestry cluster as carrying fewer N-insertions than the approximately 670-donor mean. Prior analysis indicated that the majority of TCR beta V segments exhibited productivity approximately 87% or approximately 30% of the time.

Sequencing input: PBMCs. This chain joins TRBV25-1 and TRBJ1-2; the D gene is possibly TRBD1 (6 bases). This TCR was recovered from a female donor in good health and CMV-seropositive. The CDR3 loop reads CASRRGSYGYTF. CDR3 DNA: TGTGCCAGCAGAAGGGGGTCCTATGGCTACACCTTC.